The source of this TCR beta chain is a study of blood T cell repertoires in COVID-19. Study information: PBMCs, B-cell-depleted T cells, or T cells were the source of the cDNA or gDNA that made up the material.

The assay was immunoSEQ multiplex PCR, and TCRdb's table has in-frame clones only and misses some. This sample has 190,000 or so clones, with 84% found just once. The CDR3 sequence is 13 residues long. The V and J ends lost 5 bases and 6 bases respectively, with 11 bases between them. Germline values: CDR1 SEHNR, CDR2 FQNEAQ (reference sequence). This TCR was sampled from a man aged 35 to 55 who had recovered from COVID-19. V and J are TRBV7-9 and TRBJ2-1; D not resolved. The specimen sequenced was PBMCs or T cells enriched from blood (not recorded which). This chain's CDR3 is CASSRVNGNEQFF. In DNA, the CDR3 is TGTGCCAGCAGCAGGGTGAACGGCAATGAGCAGTTCTTC.